This T cell receptor (beta chain) was recovered during a study of regulatory T cells in long-lasting Graves disease. According to the study, TCR beta libraries were built with iRepertoire HTBI primers and CDR3-region Arm-PCR. Using its own MiXCR run on the multiplex PCR reads, TCRdb lists one record per CDR3 protein. Among 350,000 to 550,000 distinct CDR3 sequences listed, just under 15% were seen once. V gave up 5 bases and J gave up 0 bases, with 13 bases separating them. The CDR3 spans 16 residues. Looked up from germline, CDR1 is PRHDT and CDR2 is FYEKMQ (reference sequence). This sample's time point: newly diagnosed GD, antithyroid drugs for less than 3 months. PBMC-extracted RNA yielded the TCR library. Graves' disease diagnosis relied on American Thyroid Association guidelines. These sequences were also reported in another study, on T cells in Graves' hyperthyroidism and ophthalmopathy. That source reports: Most expanded thyroid clonotypes above 0.001 recurred in blood.

This rearrangement joins TRBV13 to TRBJ2-2, with no clear D. The sequence was collected from a woman under 40 with Graves disease. Here the sequenced sample was peripheral blood mononuclear cells (PBMCs), taken at new diagnosis, from a patient treated with antithyroid drugs. The CDR3 loop is CASSPIRISNTGELFF. The CDR3 DNA reads TGTGCCAGCAGCCCCATTAGGATTTCGAACACCGGGGAGCTGTTTTTT.